A single sample is the source of the 13 T cell receptor beta chains below, sequenced in a study of cytomegalovirus exposure and HLA in healthy donors. PCR employed 60 Vbeta and 13 Jbeta primers. Here immunoSEQ multiplex PCR was the method, and the copy in TCRdb shows in-frame clones only, minus some. Of over 150,000 clones in the sample, roughly four fifths are singletons; the top ten hold about 4.4%. The sample consisted of PBMCs. Receptors were obtained from a man in his forties or fifties in good health and CMV-seronegative.

The rearrangement links TRBV28 to TRBJ1-1; D gene uncertain. The CDR3 loop spans 13 amino acids. Trimming pared 2 bases from V and 5 bases from J, leaving 9 bases between. Germline-derived CDR1 and CDR2 are MDHEN and SYDVKM. The CDR3 DNA sequence: TGTGCCAGCAGTTTAGGGTTGAGGACTGAAGCTTTCTTT. Translating it yields CASSLGLRTEAFF.

The V gene is TRBV5-6, the J gene TRBJ2-1, with D unresolved. V shed 2 bases and J shed 0 bases, with 9 bases lying between them. The CDR3 is 15 amino acids. Germline V lookup: CDR1 SGHDT, CDR2 YYEEEE. In DNA, the CDR3 is TGTGCCAGCAGCTTAAAACAGAGCTCCTACAATGAGCAGTTCTTC. It specifies CASSLKQSSYNEQFF.

The chain has TRBV6-5 and TRBJ1-6, with D hard to call. Germline CDR1 and CDR2: MNHEY and SVGAGI. The CDR3 sequence is 14 residues long. V lost 5 bases and J lost 6, with 11 bases in between. CDR3 sequence reads: CASSREGSNSPLHF. The CDR3 DNA reads as TGTGCCAGCAGTCGTGAGGGTAGTAATTCACCCCTCCACTTT.

This chain uses TRBV5-1 with TRBJ2-3; 10 bases are shared with TRBD2. There are 16 residues in the CDR3. The junction had 9 bases not matched to a gene; V was cut back by 4 bases and J by 4 bases. CDR1 SGHRS and CDR2 YFSETQ come from the germline V gene. DNA for the CDR3: TGCGCCAGCAGCGGTGGACTAGCGGCTCTCCCAGATACGCAGTATTTT. Amino acid sequence: CASSGGLAALPDTQYF.

The CDR3 sequence is CASSAGTSLYEQYF. The CDR3 DNA sequence: TGTGCCAGCAGCGCCGGGACTAGCCTCTACGAGCAGTACTTC. The chain couples TRBV9 to TRBJ2-7, with TRBD2 identical over 9 bases. Germline values: CDR1 SGDLS, CDR2 YYNGEE. The CDR3 totals 14 residues. J gave up 3 bases and V 3 bases, and 4 bases lay outside the gene matches.

This clone appeared once. The chain joins TRBV2 to TRBJ2-5; D perhaps matches TRBD2 (6 bases). The CDR3 is made up of 11 amino acids. Trimming removed 11 bases from V and 5 bases from J, with 12 bases in between. CDR1 and CDR2 (germline): SNHLY, FYNNEI. The CDR3 sequence: CASVAAETQYF. The CDR3 nucleotides read TGTGCCTCAGTAGCGGCGGAGACCCAGTACTTC.

Only a few counts were recorded for this clone. The chain combines TRBV20-1 with TRBJ1-1; 7 bases align to TRBD1. V lost 5 bases, J lost 10 bases, and 7 bases stayed unmatched. The CDR3 runs 11 residues. The germline gives CDR1 DFQATT, CDR2 SNEGSKA (reference sequence). The CDR3 is CSALPGQRAFF. In nucleotides, the CDR3 is TGCAGTGCTCTACCGGGACAGAGAGCTTTCTTT.

This clone has just a few counts. This sequence joins TRBV6-5 and TRBJ2-7; D is unresolved. There are 12 residues in the CDR3. V dropped 6 bases and J dropped 2 bases, with 8 bases sitting between them. Germline values: CDR1 MNHEY, CDR2 SVGAGI. CDR3 sequence (DNA): TGTGCCAGCAGGACAATCCCCTACGAGCAGTACTTC. Its translation is CASRTIPYEQYF.

The J gene is TRBJ2-7, the V gene TRBV7-3, with D possibly matching TRBD1 (6 bases). This CDR3 comprises 15 residues. Trimming left V 1 base short and J 4 bases short, with 14 bases between. Looked up from germline, CDR1 is SGHTA and CDR2 is FQGTGA. This CDR3 is CASSLRAGESYEQYF. As DNA, the CDR3 is TGTGCCAGCAGCTTAAGGGCAGGGGAGTCGTACGAGCAGTACTTC.

This clone has just one count. V usage is TRBV6-1 and J usage is TRBJ2-2, with D possibly matching TRBD2 (5 bases). The V end lost 0 bases, the J end lost 6 bases, and 8 bases lay between the germline ends. Germline V gene data show CDR1 as MNHNS and CDR2 as SASEGT. This CDR3 contains 14 residues. CDR3 sequence: CASSEADWSGELFF. The CDR3 DNA follows: TGTGCCAGCAGTGAAGCGGACTGGTCCGGGGAGCTGTTTTTT.

The genes are TRBV30 and TRBJ2-5; 7 bases line up with TRBD2. V lost 0 bases to trimming and J lost 11 bases; unmatched junction nucleotides: 21. Germline CDR1 GTSNPN, CDR2 SVGIG (reference sequence). The CDR3 has 17 residues. The CDR3 DNA reads as TGTGCCTGGAGTGTACTAAAGGTGACAACTCCCTCGCGGGAGCAGTACTTC. Amino acid sequence: CAWSVLKVTTPSREQYF. The full variable domain, rest sourced from reference TRBV30 and TRBJ2-5, is SQTIHQWPATLVQPVGSPLSLECTVEGTSNPNLYWYRQAAGRGLQLLFYSVGIGQISSEVPQNLSASRPQDRQFILSSKKLLLSDSGFYLCAWSVLKVTTPSREQYFGPGTRLLVL.

CDR3 protein: CASSPGQVDYEQYF. Here the CDR3 DNA reads TGTGCCAGCAGCCCCGGACAGGTCGACTACGAGCAGTACTTC. The chain carries TRBV6-5 and TRBJ2-5; 7 nucleotides line up with TRBD1. The last part of the DNA fits TRBJ2-7 better; the J call may be wrong. The CDR3 consists of 14 residues. Germline V gene lookup returns CDR1 MNHEY and CDR2 SVGAGI.

This sequence joins TRBV9 and TRBJ1-4; the D gene is possibly TRBD1 (6 bases). The V gene lost 1 base and the J gene lost 7 bases, with 20 bases spanning the gap. The CDR3 consists of 17 residues. The germline CDR1 and CDR2 sequences are SGDLS and YYNGEE. CDR3: CASSVLDRLRGGEKLFF. CDR3 sequence (DNA): TGTGCCAGCAGCGTATTAGACAGGTTAAGGGGTGGTGAAAAACTGTTTTTT.